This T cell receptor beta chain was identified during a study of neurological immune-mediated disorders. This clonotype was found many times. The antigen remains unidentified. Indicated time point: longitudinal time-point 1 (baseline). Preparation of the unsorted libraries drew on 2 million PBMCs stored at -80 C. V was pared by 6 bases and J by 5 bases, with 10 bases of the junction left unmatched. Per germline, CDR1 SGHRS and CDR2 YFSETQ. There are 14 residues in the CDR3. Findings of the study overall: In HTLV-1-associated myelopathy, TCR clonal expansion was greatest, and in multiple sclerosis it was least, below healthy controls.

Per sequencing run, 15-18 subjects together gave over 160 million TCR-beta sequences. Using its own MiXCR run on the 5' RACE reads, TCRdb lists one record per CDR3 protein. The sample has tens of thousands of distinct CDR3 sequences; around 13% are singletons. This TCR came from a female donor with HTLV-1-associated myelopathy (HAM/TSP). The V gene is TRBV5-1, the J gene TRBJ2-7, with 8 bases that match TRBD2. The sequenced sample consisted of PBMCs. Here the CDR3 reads CASNEPGLGNEQYF. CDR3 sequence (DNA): TGCGCCAGCAACGAGCCGGGACTAGGTAACGAGCAGTACTTC.